This entry lists 23 T cell receptor beta chains sequenced from one sample in a study of beta chain features in type 1 diabetes. All of the isolated RNA was reverse transcribed, so expressed TCRB transcripts were sequenced. The protocol was immunoSEQ multiplex PCR, while the TCRdb copy is restricted to in-frame clones and leaves out a portion. Of around 500,000 clones listed, 10% to 12% are singletons. Specimen: naive CD4+ T cells from blood. The receptors stem from a woman under 30 in good health.

In its sample, this clone was seen a few times. The gene calls are TRBV6-5 and TRBJ1-5, with TRBD1 as a possible D gene (6 bases). Trimming took 5 bases from V and 7 from J, leaving 15 bases between them. The CDR3 sequence is 14 residues long. Germline loops: CDR1 MNHEY, CDR2 SVGAGI. The CDR3 DNA is TGTGCCAGCAGTCCTGACAGGCGGGGGCAGCCCCAGCATTTT. Translation gives CASSPDRRGQPQHF.

The gene calls are TRBV30 and TRBJ1-3; D call uncertain. Per the germline V gene, CDR1 is GTSNPN and CDR2 is SVGIG (reference sequence). V was pared by 0 bases and J by 0 bases, with 9 bases between. CDR3 length: 15 amino acids. The CDR3 DNA reads TGTGCCTGGAGTGTAGTTCACAGCTCTGGAAACACCATATATTTT. The encoded protein is CAWSVVHSSGNTIYF.

This clone was counted between two and nine times. The chain couples TRBV14 to TRBJ2-7; a possible D gene is TRBD1 (6 bases). Trimming removed 1 base from V and 5 bases from J, with 12 bases in between. Germline-derived CDR1 and CDR2 are SGHDN and FVKESK. The CDR3 consists of 14 residues. The CDR3 loop reads CASSQGEWGHEQYV. The DNA of the CDR3 is TGTGCCAGCAGCCAAGGGGAATGGGGGCACGAGCAGTACGTC.

The gene calls are TRBV7-2 and TRBJ2-5; the match to TRBD2 covers 8 bases. The CDR3 consists of 13 residues. CDR1 SGHTA and CDR2 FQGNSA come from the germline V gene. The ends lost 7 bases at V and 9 bases at J; junction bases unmatched: 10. The DNA for the CDR3 is TGTGCCAGCACCACCAGGACTAGCTCGGCCCAGTACTTC. The encoded protein is CASTTRTSSAQYF.

This clone was detected a few times. This chain joins TRBV29-1 and TRBJ2-4; tentatively, D is TRBD2 (5 bases). The ends were cut back, 4 bases at V and 9 bases at J, with 13 bases in the middle. The CDR3 loop spans 12 amino acids. Germline CDR1 SQVTM, CDR2 ANQGSEA. In DNA form, the CDR3 reads TGCAGCGTTGGAGAGGGATCCGGCATTCAGTACTTC. It codes for CSVGEGSGIQYF.

The CDR3 here is CASSLGTAGLLGNEQFF. The CDR3 nucleotides are TGTGCCAGCAGCTTAGGGACAGCGGGGCTTCTAGGCAATGAGCAGTTCTTC. The chain recombines TRBV7-9 with TRBJ2-1; D possibly corresponds to TRBD2 (7 bases). This CDR3 contains 17 residues. With 1 base removed from V and 6 bases from J, the gap between germline ends came to 19 bases. CDR1 SEHNR and CDR2 FQNEAQ come from the germline V gene (reference sequence). The full variable domain, with the rest looked up from reference TRBV7-9 and TRBJ2-1, is DTGVSQNPRHKITKRGQNVTFRCDPISEHNRLYWYRQTLGQGPEFLTYFQNEAQLEKSRLLSDRFSAERPKGSFSTLEIQRTEQGDSAMYLCASSLGTAGLLGNEQFFGPGTRLTVL.

The gene calls are TRBV30 and TRBJ2-3, with a weak D call TRBD2 (5 bases). This CDR3 has 14 amino acids. Germline CDR1 and CDR2: GTSNPN and SVGIG (reference sequence). The V gene lost 4 bases and the J gene lost 5 bases, with 16 bases spanning the gap. The CDR3, as DNA: TGTGCCTGGAACAAAGTAGTTCGGGGAGATACGCAGTATTTT. It encodes CAWNKVVRGDTQYF.

The gene calls are TRBV7-9 and TRBJ2-7, with 9 bases identical to TRBD2. The germline gives CDR1 SEHNR, CDR2 FQNEAQ (reference sequence). The length of the CDR3 is 13 residues. V lost 6 bases to trimming and J lost 5 bases; unmatched junction nucleotides: 5. CDR3 amino acids: CASRHSGGDEQYF. The CDR3 DNA sequence: TGTGCCAGCAGGCATAGCGGGGGCGACGAGCAGTACTTC.

The V call is TRBV14, the J call TRBJ1-1; no reliable D call. Germline CDR1 is SGHDN and CDR2 is FVKESK. The CDR3 is made up of 13 amino acids. V lost 3 bases, J lost 3 bases, and 8 bases lay in between. CDR3 sequence reads: CASSQEVYTEAFF. The DNA for the CDR3 is TGTGCCAGCAGCCAGGAGGTGTACACTGAAGCTTTCTTT.

This clone came up a few times. The rearrangement joins TRBV7-9 to TRBJ1-4; D gene unclear. The CDR3 contains 14 residues. Trimming left V 3 bases short and J 1 base short, with 6 bases between. The germline V gene has CDR1 SEHNR and CDR2 FQNEAQ (reference sequence). The CDR3 spells CASSFSRTNEKLFF. The DNA for the CDR3 is TGTGCCAGCAGCTTCTCCAGAACTAATGAAAAACTGTTTTTT.

The rearrangement uses TRBV5-1 and TRBJ1-5; D remains ambiguous. CDR3 length equals 15 residues. V lost 0 bases and J 0 bases, leaving 7 bases between the germline ends. CDR1 and CDR2 (germline): SGHRS, YFSETQ. The CDR3, as DNA: TGCGCCAGCAGCTTGGGTCCTCATAGCAATCAGCCCCAGCATTTT. Translation gives CASSLGPHSNQPQHF.

The sample holds a few counts of this clone. The chain is built from TRBV7-2 and TRBJ2-1, with TRBD2 matching over 13 bases. CDR1 is SGHTA, CDR2 FQGNSA, per germline. V dropped 3 bases and J dropped 8; count of bases not matched to a gene: 16. The CDR3 length is 19 residues. CDR3 nucleotide sequence: TGTGCCAGCAGCTTCCCGGGACTAGCGGGATCGAGGGGTACATATGAGCAGTTCTTC. It is translated as CASSFPGLAGSRGTYEQFF. Supplemented by reference TRBV7-2 and TRBJ2-1, the full variable domain reads GAGVSQSPSNKVTEKGKDVELRCDPISGHTALYWYRQSLGQGLEFLIYFQGNSAPDKSGLPSDRFSAERTGGSVSTLTIQRTQQEDSAVYLCASSFPGLAGSRGTYEQFFGPGTRLTVL.

This clone showed up just a few times. The genes are TRBV29-1 and TRBJ2-1; D is possibly TRBD2 (5 bases). V was clipped by 8 bases and J by 0 bases, with 11 bases between them. The CDR3 loop spans 13 amino acids. Germline CDR1 SQVTM, CDR2 ANQGSEA. CDR3 DNA sequence: TGCAGCTTAACTAGAAGCTCCTACAATGAGCAGTTCTTC. It translates to CSLTRSSYNEQFF.

This chain connects TRBV25-1 to TRBJ2-5; D is uncertain. Deletions cut 6 bases from V and 11 bases from J, with 13 bases between. This CDR3 has 11 residues. The germline CDR1 and CDR2 sequences are MGHDK and SYGVNS. In DNA, the CDR3 is TGTGCCAGCAGGGATTGGAAGGAGCAGTACTTC. Amino acid sequence: CASRDWKEQYF.

CDR3 sequence: CASSLYTLLQYF. The CDR3 nucleotides are TGTGCCAGCAGCTTATACACCCTTCTGCAGTATTTT. The chain combines TRBV11-2 with TRBJ2-3; D is unclear. The germline V and J ends were trimmed by 2 bases and 11 bases, with 11 bases remaining between them. Germline CDR1 is SGHAT and CDR2 is FQNNGV. This CDR3 spans 12 amino acids.

The chain carries TRBV11-3 and TRBJ2-2; no reliable D call. Trimming took 1 base from V and 0 from J, leaving 6 bases between them. Per germline, CDR1 SGHNT and CDR2 YENEEA. The CDR3 length is 15 residues. The chain's CDR3 is CASSLASSNTGELFF. In nucleotides, the CDR3 is TGTGCCAGCAGCTTAGCTAGTTCGAACACCGGGGAGCTGTTTTTT.

J is TRBJ2-7 and V is TRBV30; 11 bases match TRBD2. The V gene's germline CDR1 is GTSNPN and CDR2 SVGIG (reference sequence). The CDR3 contains 15 residues. Unmatched junction bases numbered 6, after V lost 0 bases and J lost 5 bases. The CDR3 DNA is TGTGCCTGGAGTGTAGGGCTAGCGGGAGGAAACGAGCAGTACTTC. Translated, it gives CAWSVGLAGGNEQYF. Combining the CDR3 with reference TRBV30 and TRBJ2-7 gives the whole variable domain SQTIHQWPATLVQPVGSPLSLECTVEGTSNPNLYWYRQAAGRGLQLLFYSVGIGQISSEVPQNLSASRPQDRQFILSSKKLLLSDSGFYLCAWSVGLAGGNEQYFGPGTRLTVT.

This clone appeared a few times. A read error may account for a junction end that differs from germline. The chain links TRBV11-1 to TRBJ2-3; 9 bases align to TRBD2. This CDR3 contains 14 residues. Germline CDR1 SGHAT, CDR2 FQDESV (reference sequence). CDR3 sequence: CASNLAGATDTQYF. CDR3 DNA sequence: TGTGCCAGCAACTTAGCGGGAGCGACAGATACGCAGTATTTT. Using reference TRBV11-1 and TRBJ2-3 for the parts outside the CDR3, the full variable domain is EAEVAQSPRYKITEKSQAVAFWCDPISGHATLYWYRQILGQGPELLVQFQDESVVDDSQLPKDRFSAERLKGVDSTLKIQPAELGDSAMYLCASNLAGATDTQYFGPGTRLTVL.

The chain has TRBV6-1 and TRBJ2-7; D is unclear. The germline V gene has CDR1 MNHNS and CDR2 SASEGT. The CDR3 consists of 11 residues. V was pared by 2 bases and J by 6 bases, with 5 bases between. In nucleotides, the CDR3 is TGTGCCAGCAGTGAACTAGGCGAGCAGTACGTC. Translating it yields CASSELGEQYV.

The rearrangement joins TRBV9 to TRBJ2-3; D not certain. The CDR3 spans 15 residues. V shed 0 bases and J shed 0 bases, with 8 bases lying between them. Germline CDR1 reads SGDLS; CDR2 reads YYNGEE. The CDR3 loop reads CASSVGTASTDTQYF. CDR3 bases: TGTGCCAGCAGCGTAGGGACCGCTAGCACAGATACGCAGTATTTT.

This clone was seen more than once but under ten times. This chain connects TRBV15 to TRBJ2-3; D is perhaps TRBD1 (6 bases). The CDR3 sequence is 15 residues long. V was cut by 4 bases and J by 5 bases, with 16 bases left in between. CDR1 and CDR2 (germline): LNHNV, YYDKDF (reference sequence). This CDR3 is CATSKGQKGIDTQYF. The CDR3 DNA reads TGTGCCACCAGCAAAGGACAGAAAGGGATAGATACGCAGTATTTT.

This clone was detected a few times. The V gene is TRBV7-9, the J gene TRBJ1-2; D gene unclear. This CDR3 comprises 14 residues. V lost 7 bases, J lost 6 bases, and 18 bases lay in between. Germline values: CDR1 SEHNR, CDR2 FQNEAQ (reference sequence). For the CDR3, the DNA is TGTGCCAGCACCCGGTGGGGAGAGGTAGATGGCTACACCTTC. It specifies CASTRWGEVDGYTF.

This clone appeared a few times. The CDR3 sequence: CASSGRDSSYEQYF. The DNA for the CDR3 is TGTGCCAGCAGCGGACGGGACAGCTCCTACGAGCAGTACTTC. The chain uses TRBV7-2 and TRBJ2-7; 7 nucleotides line up with TRBD1. The ends lost 5 bases at V and 0 bases at J; junction bases unmatched: 4. The CDR3 runs 14 residues. Germline V gene data show CDR1 as SGHTA and CDR2 as FQGNSA.